A selection of T cell receptor beta chains follows, all from one sample in a study of OX40 agonist ivuxolimab in advanced cancers. TCRdb keeps only in-frame clones here, not all; method: immunoSEQ multiplex PCR. The sample includes some 34,000 clones, roughly 80% of them seen just once. Source: CD4+ or CD8+ T cells sorted from blood, taken in a trial of the OX40 agonist ivuxolimab. The source of these receptors is an adult with an advanced solid tumor such as melanoma, head and neck, liver or kidney cancer. Both conserved end residues are part of each CDR3. D genes are given only for firm matches. A clone size is listed for some rows: how often the clone was seen (once, few, many), or a class if it is expanded.

j_gene: TRBJ2-7
abundance: once
v_gene: TRBV6-6
d_gene: -
CDR3aa: CASSYRDTGTYEQYF
CDR3nt: TGTGCCAGCAGTTACCGGGACACTGGTACCTACGAGCAGTACTTC

j_gene: TRBJ2-7
abundance: -
v_gene: TRBV7-9
d_gene: -
CDR3aa: CASSLGSRGHYEQYF
CDR3nt: TGTGCCAGCAGCTTAGGGAGCAGGGGACACTACGAGCAGTACTTC

j_gene: TRBJ2-1
abundance: -
v_gene: TRBV7-9
d_gene: -
CDR3aa: CASSLVRELAEQFF
CDR3nt: TGTGCCAGCAGCTTAGTCCGGGAGCTGGCTGAGCAGTTCTTC

j_gene: TRBJ1-5
abundance: -
v_gene: TRBV27
d_gene: -
CDR3aa: CASSTSRTGPNQPQHF
CDR3nt: TGTGCCAGCAGTACTAGCCGGACCGGACCCAATCAGCCCCAGCATTTT

j_gene: TRBJ2-7
abundance: -
v_gene: TRBV6-5
d_gene: TRBD1
CDR3aa: CASSYTHRGRHEQYF
CDR3nt: TGTGCCAGCAGTTACACACACAGGGGGCGGCACGAGCAGTACTTC

j_gene: TRBJ2-4
abundance: once
v_gene: TRBV2
d_gene: TRBD1
CDR3aa: CATRDRGSKNIQYF
CDR3nt: TGTGCCACCCGGGACAGGGGTTCCAAAAACATTCAGTACTTC

j_gene: TRBJ1-1
abundance: -
v_gene: TRBV10-2
d_gene: -
CDR3aa: CASSERGRTEAFF
CDR3nt: TGCGCCAGCAGTGAGCGCGGTCGGACTGAAGCTTTCTTT

j_gene: TRBJ1-5
abundance: -
v_gene: TRBV7-8
d_gene: TRBD1
CDR3aa: CASSLVWTGDQPQHF
CDR3nt: TGTGCCAGCAGCTTAGTTTGGACAGGAGATCAGCCCCAGCATTTT

j_gene: TRBJ2-3
abundance: -
v_gene: TRBV6-5
d_gene: -
CDR3aa: CASSPIRGDTQYF
CDR3nt: TGTGCCAGCAGTCCGATAAGGGGGGATACGCAGTATTTT

j_gene: TRBJ1-1
abundance: few
v_gene: TRBV6-1
d_gene: TRBD1
CDR3aa: CASSEHRGNTEAFF
CDR3nt: TGTGCCAGCAGTGAACACAGGGGAAACACTGAAGCTTTCTTT

j_gene: TRBJ2-1
abundance: once
v_gene: TRBV29-1
d_gene: TRBD2
CDR3aa: CSVEGLAIPRSYNEQFF
CDR3nt: TGCAGCGTTGAGGGACTAGCGATCCCGCGTTCCTACAATGAGCAGTTCTTC

j_gene: TRBJ2-3
abundance: -
v_gene: TRBV11-3
d_gene: -
CDR3aa: CASSPRDFTDTQYF
CDR3nt: TGTGCCAGCAGCCCCCGGGACTTCACAGATACGCAGTATTTT

j_gene: TRBJ1-5
abundance: -
v_gene: TRBV6-1
d_gene: -
CDR3aa: CAGAIDSNQPQHF
CDR3nt: TGTGCCGGGGCCATAGATAGCAATCAGCCCCAGCATTTT

j_gene: TRBJ1-1
abundance: -
v_gene: TRBV27
d_gene: -
CDR3aa: CASSLYSGWVNTEAFF
CDR3nt: TGTGCCAGCAGTTTATACTCTGGATGGGTGAACACTGAAGCTTTCTTT

j_gene: TRBJ1-4
abundance: -
v_gene: TRBV9
d_gene: TRBD1
CDR3aa: CASSAPGQGVQKLFF
CDR3nt: TGTGCCAGCAGCGCCCCGGGACAGGGAGTCCAAAAACTGTTTTTT

j_gene: TRBJ2-3
abundance: -
v_gene: TRBV9
d_gene: TRBD1
CDR3aa: CASSVEGGTGVYNTQYF
CDR3nt: TGTGCCAGCAGCGTAGAGGGGGGGACAGGGGTGTATAATACGCAGTATTTT

j_gene: TRBJ2-3
abundance: -
v_gene: TRBV9
d_gene: TRBD1
CDR3aa: CASSVTGGSTDTQYF
CDR3nt: TGTGCCAGCAGCGTGACAGGGGGAAGCACAGATACGCAGTATTTT

j_gene: TRBJ2-7
abundance: -
v_gene: TRBV19
d_gene: -
CDR3aa: CASSITPSSYEQYF
CDR3nt: TGTGCCAGTAGTATAACACCGTCTTCCTACGAGCAGTACTTC